This T cell receptor beta chain comes out of a study of control samples from healthy donors and cancer patients. The CDR3 is 16 residues long. The V segment lost 3 bases and the J segment 2 bases; nucleotides outside the gene matches: 2. CDR1 is SGHDT, CDR2 YYEEEE, per germline. Profiling relied on immunoSEQ multiplex PCR, and the TCRdb table lists in-frame clones only, not all of them. Here the sample spans approximately 71,000 clones, 89% being singletons. The sequenced sample was PBMCs. This sequence joins TRBV5-6 and TRBJ1-6; 10 bases align to TRBD1. The TCR originated in a man aged 60 to 69 with lung cancer. CDR3 sequence reads: CASSSGQGAYNSPLHF. For the CDR3, the DNA is TGTGCCAGCAGCTCAGGACAGGGGGCCTATAATTCACCCCTCCACTTT.